One sample yielded the 3 T cell receptor beta chains listed below, sequenced in a study of early T cells in non-severe SARS-CoV-2 infection. TCRdb re-derived calls from the 5' RACE reads in MiXCR, one entry per CDR3 protein. The sample carries more than 55,000 distinct CDR3 sequences, 9.5% to 15% recorded once. The sequencing sample was made of whole blood. These receptor sequences come from an adult who was a healthcare worker with PCR-confirmed SARS-CoV-2 infection or an uninfected control (not recorded which).

This clonotype was recorded at least ten times. The rearrangement links TRBV12-3 or TRBV12-4 to TRBJ1-2; D perhaps matches TRBD1 (6 bases). The CDR3 length is 16 residues. V was trimmed by 8 bases and J by 3 bases, leaving 22 bases between them. CDR3 in DNA: TGTGCCAGCCGGGGGGCCCGATCGGCCCGGTACTATGGCTACACCTTC. Residues: CASRGARSARYYGYTF.

The genes are TRBV25-1 and TRBJ2-1; 11 bases are shared with TRBD2. CDR3 length equals 14 residues. Germline assignment: CDR1 MGHDK and CDR2 SYGVNS. The ends lost 6 bases at V and 5 bases at J; junction bases unmatched: 3. The CDR3: CASSGTSGHNEQFF. CDR3 in DNA: TGTGCCAGCAGCGGGACTAGCGGCCACAATGAGCAGTTCTTC.

This clonotype was picked up many times. The chain has TRBV6-2 or TRBV6-3 and TRBJ2-7, with no clear D. CDR3 length: 13 amino acids. Per germline, CDR1 MNHEY and CDR2 SVGEGT. Trimming cost V 5 bases and J 9 bases, with 17 bases left between them. The CDR3 region is CASSHPPVSLQYF. CDR3 bases: TGTGCCAGCAGTCACCCGCCGGTTAGCCTGCAGTACTTC.